This T cell receptor (beta chain) came from a study of T cell responses to AZD1222 COVID-19 vaccine. Study-level background: Pooled samples include second doses given at about 4 or 12 weeks.

For this clone: The antigen remains undetermined.

Profiling relied on immunoSEQ multiplex PCR, and the TCRdb table lists in-frame clones only, not all of them. The sample carries 100,000 or so clones, about four fifths recorded once. The length of the CDR3 is 16 residues. The V and J ends lost 1 base and 7 bases, in that order; junction bases with no gene match: 2. Looked up from germline, CDR1 is SGHTA and CDR2 is FQGNSA. Findings and limits, study-wide: Across the whole spike, CD4 TCRs peaked at regions 160-218 and 743-854.

The clonotype originates from an adult in good health. The chain joins TRBV7-2 to TRBJ2-1; TRBD2 aligns across 15 bases. The starting material was peripheral blood, obtained on day 0 of AZD1222 vaccination. The CDR3, as DNA: TGTGCCAGCAGCTTAGGCGGGACTAGCGGGGGGAATGAGCAGTTCTTC. Encoded protein: CASSLGGTSGGNEQFF. Looking up the rest from reference TRBV7-2 and TRBJ2-1 gives the full variable domain: GAGVSQSPSNKVTEKGKDVELRCDPISGHTALYWYRQSLGQGLEFLIYFQGNSAPDKSGLPSDRFSAERTGGSVSTLTIQRTQQEDSAVYLCASSLGGTSGGNEQFFGPGTRLTVL.